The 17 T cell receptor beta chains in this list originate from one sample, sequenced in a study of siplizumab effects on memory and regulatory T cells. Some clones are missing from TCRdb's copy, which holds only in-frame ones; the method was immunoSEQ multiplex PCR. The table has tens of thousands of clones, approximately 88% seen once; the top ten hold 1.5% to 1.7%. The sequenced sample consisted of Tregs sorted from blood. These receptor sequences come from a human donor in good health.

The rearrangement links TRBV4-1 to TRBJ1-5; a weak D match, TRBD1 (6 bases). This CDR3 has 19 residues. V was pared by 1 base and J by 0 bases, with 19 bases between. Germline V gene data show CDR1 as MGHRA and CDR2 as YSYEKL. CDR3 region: CASSQVLHREVDSNQPQHF. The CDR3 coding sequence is TGCGCCAGCAGCCAAGTATTGCACAGGGAGGTAGATAGCAATCAGCCCCAGCATTTT.

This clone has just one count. This chain's CDR3 is CASSLGGFGSYEQYF. The CDR3 nucleotides are TGTGCCAGCAGCTTAGGAGGATTCGGGTCCTACGAGCAGTACTTC. The chain is built from TRBV7-2 and TRBJ2-7; D is unclear. With 1 base removed from V and 1 base from J, the gap between germline ends came to 11 bases. Germline values: CDR1 SGHTA, CDR2 FQGNSA. This CDR3 comprises 15 residues.

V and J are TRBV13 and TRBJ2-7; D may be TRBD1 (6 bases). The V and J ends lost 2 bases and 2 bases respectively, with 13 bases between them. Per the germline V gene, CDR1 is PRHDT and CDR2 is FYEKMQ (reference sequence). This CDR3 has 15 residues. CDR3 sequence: CASSLRRTATYEQYF. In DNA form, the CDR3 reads TGTGCCAGCAGCTTACGCCGGACAGCCACCTACGAGCAGTACTTC.

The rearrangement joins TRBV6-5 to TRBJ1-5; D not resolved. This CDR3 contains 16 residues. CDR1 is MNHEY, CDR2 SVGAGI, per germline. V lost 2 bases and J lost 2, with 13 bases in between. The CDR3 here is CASSYGLRKGNQPQHF. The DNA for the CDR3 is TGTGCCAGCAGTTACGGTCTCAGGAAGGGCAATCAGCCCCAGCATTTT.

The DNA for the CDR3 is TGTGCCAGCCTGATCGCAGGGAGCCCTGGAAACACCATATATTTT. It yields the protein CASLIAGSPGNTIYF. The chain links TRBV6-1 to TRBJ1-3, with D possibly TRBD1 on 5 matching bases. Trimming shortened V by 8 bases and J by 2 bases, and 16 bases separated the two germline ends. The CDR3 covers 15 residues. CDR1 MNHNS and CDR2 SASEGT come from the germline V gene.

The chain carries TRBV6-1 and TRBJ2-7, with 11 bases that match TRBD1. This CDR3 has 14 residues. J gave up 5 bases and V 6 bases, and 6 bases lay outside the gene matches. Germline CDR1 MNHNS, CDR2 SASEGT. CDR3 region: CASRGTGGVNEQYF. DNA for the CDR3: TGTGCCAGCAGGGGGACAGGGGGGGTCAACGAGCAGTACTTC.

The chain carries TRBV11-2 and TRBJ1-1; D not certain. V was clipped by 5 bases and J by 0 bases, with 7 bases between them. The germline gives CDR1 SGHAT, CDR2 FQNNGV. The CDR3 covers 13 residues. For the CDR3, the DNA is TGTGCCAGCAGCCCCCGGGTGAACACTGAAGCTTTCTTT. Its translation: CASSPRVNTEAFF. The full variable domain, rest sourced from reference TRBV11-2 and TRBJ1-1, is EAGVAQSPRYKIIEKRQSVAFWCNPISGHATLYWYQQILGQGPKLLIQFQNNGVVDDSQLPKDRFSAERLKGVDSTLKIQPAKLEDSAVYLCASSPRVNTEAFFGQGTRLTVV.

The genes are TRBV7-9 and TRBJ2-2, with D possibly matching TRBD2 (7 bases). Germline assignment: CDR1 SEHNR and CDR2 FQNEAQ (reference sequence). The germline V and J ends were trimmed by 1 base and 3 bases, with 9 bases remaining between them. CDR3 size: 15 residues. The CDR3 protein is CASSLGGGDTGELFF. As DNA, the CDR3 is TGTGCCAGCAGCTTAGGAGGGGGGGACACCGGGGAGCTGTTTTTT.

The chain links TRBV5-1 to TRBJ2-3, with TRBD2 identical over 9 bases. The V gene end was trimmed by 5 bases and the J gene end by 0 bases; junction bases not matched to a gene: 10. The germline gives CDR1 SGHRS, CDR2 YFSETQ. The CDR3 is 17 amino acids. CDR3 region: CASRKGLAGISTDTQYF. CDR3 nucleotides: TGCGCCAGCAGAAAGGGGCTAGCGGGGATTAGCACAGATACGCAGTATTTT.

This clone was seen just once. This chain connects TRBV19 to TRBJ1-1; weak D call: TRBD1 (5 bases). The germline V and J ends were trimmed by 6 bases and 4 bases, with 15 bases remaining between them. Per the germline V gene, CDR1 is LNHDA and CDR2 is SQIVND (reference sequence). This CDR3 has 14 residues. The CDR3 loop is CASRGQGEGTEAFF. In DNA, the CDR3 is TGTGCCAGTAGGGGGCAGGGAGAGGGCACTGAAGCTTTCTTT.

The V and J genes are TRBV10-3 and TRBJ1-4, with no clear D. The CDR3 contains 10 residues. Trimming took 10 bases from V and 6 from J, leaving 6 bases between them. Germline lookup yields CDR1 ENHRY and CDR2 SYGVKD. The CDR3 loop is CATGDEKLFF. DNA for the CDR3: TGTGCCACGGGCGATGAAAAACTGTTTTTT.

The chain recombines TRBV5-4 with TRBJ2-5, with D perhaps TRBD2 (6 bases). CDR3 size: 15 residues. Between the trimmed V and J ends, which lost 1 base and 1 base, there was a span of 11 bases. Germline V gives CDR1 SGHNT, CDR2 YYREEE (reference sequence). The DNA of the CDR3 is TGTGCCAGCAGCTTGAATCGGGGACTCCAAGAGACCCAGTACTTC. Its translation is CASSLNRGLQETQYF. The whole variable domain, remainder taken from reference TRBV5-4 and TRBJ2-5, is ETGVTQSPTHLIKTRGQQVTLRCSSQSGHNTVSWYQQALGQGPQFIFQYYREEENGRGNFPPRFSGLQFPNYSSELNVNALELDDSALYLCASSLNRGLQETQYFGPGTRLLVL.

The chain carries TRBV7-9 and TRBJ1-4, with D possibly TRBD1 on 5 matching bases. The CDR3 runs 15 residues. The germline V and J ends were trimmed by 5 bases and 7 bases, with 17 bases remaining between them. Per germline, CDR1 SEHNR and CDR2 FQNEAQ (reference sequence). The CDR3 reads CASSLPGMRSEKLFF. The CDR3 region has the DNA TGTGCCAGCAGCCTTCCAGGGATGCGGAGTGAAAAACTGTTTTTT. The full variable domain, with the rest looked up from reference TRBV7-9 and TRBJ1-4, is DTGVSQNPRHKITKRGQNVTFRCDPISEHNRLYWYRQTLGQGPEFLTYFQNEAQLEKSRLLSDRFSAERPKGSFSTLEIQRTEQGDSAMYLCASSLPGMRSEKLFFGSGTQLSVL.

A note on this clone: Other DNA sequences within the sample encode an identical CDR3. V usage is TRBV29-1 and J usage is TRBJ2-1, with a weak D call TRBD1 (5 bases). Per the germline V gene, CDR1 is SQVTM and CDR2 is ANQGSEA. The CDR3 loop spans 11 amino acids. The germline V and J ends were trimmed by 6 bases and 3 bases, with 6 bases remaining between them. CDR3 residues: CSVGVYNEQFF. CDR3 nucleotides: TGCAGCGTAGGGGTCTACAATGAGCAGTTCTTC.

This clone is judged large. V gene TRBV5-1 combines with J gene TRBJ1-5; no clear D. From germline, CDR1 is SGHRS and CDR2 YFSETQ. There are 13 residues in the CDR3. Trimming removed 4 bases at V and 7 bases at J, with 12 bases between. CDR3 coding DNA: TGCGCCAGCAGCGCCTGGGCGGACCAGCCCCAGCATTTT. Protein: CASSAWADQPQHF.

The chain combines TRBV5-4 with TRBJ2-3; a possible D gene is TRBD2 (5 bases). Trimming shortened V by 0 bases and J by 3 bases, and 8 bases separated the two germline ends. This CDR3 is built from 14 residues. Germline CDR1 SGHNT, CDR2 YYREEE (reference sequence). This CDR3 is CASSLAGKTDTQYF. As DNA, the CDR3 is TGTGCCAGCAGCTTGGCGGGGAAAACAGATACGCAGTATTTT.

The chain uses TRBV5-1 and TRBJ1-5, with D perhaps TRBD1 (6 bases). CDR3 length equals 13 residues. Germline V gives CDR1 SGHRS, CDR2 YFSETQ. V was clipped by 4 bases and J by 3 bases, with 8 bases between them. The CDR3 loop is CASSRTVNQPQHF. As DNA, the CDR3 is TGCGCCAGCAGCAGGACAGTCAATCAGCCCCAGCATTTT.